This T cell receptor beta chain derives from a study of identical twins. TCRdb processed the 5' RACE reads anew with MiXCR; each CDR3 protein has one entry. The data hold 460,000 or so distinct CDR3 sequences, with 12% to 15% observed a single time. This CDR3 is 13 amino acids long. In germline, CDR1 is ENHRY, CDR2 SYGVKD. Trimming pared 3 bases from V and 4 bases from J, leaving 6 bases between. This sample was shared with a second study, whose subject was yellow fever vaccine responses in identical twins.

This clonotype originated in a young woman in good health. The chain links TRBV10-3 to TRBJ2-2; tentative D call: TRBD2 (5 bases). Sequenced sample: CD4+ T cells sorted from blood. In nucleotides, the CDR3 is TGTGCCATCAGTGAACTAGTCACCGGGGAGCTGTTTTTT. It yields the protein CAISELVTGELFF.